This T cell receptor beta chain was sequenced in a study of brain T cells in children with intractable seizures. Sequencing was limited to surgery cases with top T cell transcript signatures in brain tissue. Turning to this clone: What it binds is unknown.

This CDR3 is 17 amino acids long. Germline trimming cut 3 bases from V and 4 bases from J; bases unmatched to any gene: 12. Looked up from germline, CDR1 is SGDLS and CDR2 is YYNGEE. General study points: HCMV serostatus was not known, and viral specificity came from CDR3 similarity only.

Using immunoSEQ multiplex PCR, the repertoire was profiled, and TCRdb retains in-frame clones only, with some absent. The sample has around 44,000 clones, 75% to 95% seen once. J is TRBJ2-1 and V is TRBV9; TRBD2 aligns across 8 bases. The sequence derives from a girl aged 2 to 9 with tuberous sclerosis and intractable seizures. Here the sequenced sample was peripheral blood, taken at surgery. DNA of the CDR3: TGTGCCAGCAGCGCGTATGGAGGCGGGGGGACATACAATGAGCAGTTCTTC. Amino acids: CASSAYGGGGTYNEQFF.